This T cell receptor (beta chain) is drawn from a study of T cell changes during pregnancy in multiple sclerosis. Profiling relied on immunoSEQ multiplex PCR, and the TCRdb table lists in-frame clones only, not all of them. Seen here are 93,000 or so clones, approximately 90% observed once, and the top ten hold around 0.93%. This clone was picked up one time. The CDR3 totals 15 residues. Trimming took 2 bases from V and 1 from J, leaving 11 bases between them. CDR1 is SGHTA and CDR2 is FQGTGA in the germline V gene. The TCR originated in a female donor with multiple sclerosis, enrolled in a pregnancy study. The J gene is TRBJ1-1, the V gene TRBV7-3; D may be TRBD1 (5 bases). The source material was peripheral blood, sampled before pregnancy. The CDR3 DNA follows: TGTGCCAGCAGCTTATCGCGGGGACCGAACACTGAAGCTTTCTTT. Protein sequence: CASSLSRGPNTEAFF.